This is a list of T cell receptor beta chains from one sample in a study of cytomegalovirus exposure and HLA in healthy donors. Sequencing used immunoSEQ multiplex PCR; TCRdb keeps in-frame clones, though not all of them. The sample holds under 200,000 clones, 80% to 90% seen once. Sequencing input: PBMCs. These receptors all stem from a woman in her thirties in good health and CMV-seronegative. CDR3s include the opening cysteine and the closing phenylalanine or tryptophan. The order of the fields is V gene, CDR3 protein.

TRBV7-9 CASSKEPTGTGELFF
TRBV4-3 CASSLLTGLSNEQFF
TRBV10-3 CAIRRDRADTQYF
TRBV15 CATSRPSDGGNTIYF
TRBV7-9 CASSLSLVETQYF
TRBV4-1 CASSPYPSGSSYEQYF
TRBV7-2 CASSLVLGSYEQYF
TRBV6-4 CATSDHGQRGGYTF
TRBV12-2 CASRPTGLAGGSSSYEQYF
TRBV15 CATSSNYRGSIPGNTIYF
TRBV14 CASSQRQGHGYTF
TRBV5-1 CASSLGTGGYEQYF
TRBV28 CASKPATAYEQYF
TRBV7-2 CASSLVTGQGSQPQHF
TRBV7-2 CASSPSTGGETQYF
TRBV11-2 CASSAVGRTDTQYF
TRBV19 CASSAGLAGVDTQYF
TRBV4-1 CASSQRTSLPYEQYF
TRBV9 CASSPGLNTDTQYF
TRBV6-1 CASSEAVRLSTDTQYF
TRBV5-1 CASSLDTGFIGNTIYF
TRBV7-3 CASSLNRPGINTEAFF
TRBV7-6 CASSWDREETQYF
TRBV9 CASSATGGAAGELFF
TRBV10-2 CASRTRGSYNEQFF
TRBV28 CASRASGTSGLDNEQFF
TRBV27 CASSRKMGEKLFF
TRBV30 CAWRGDRGANTEAFF
TRBV4-1 CASSQGQYNEQFF
TRBV14 CASRLTSGIGNEQFF
TRBV5-1 CASSPGARGYEQYF
TRBV5-1 CASSLQGEANVLTF
TRBV5-6 CASSLDTEAFF
TRBV9 CASSKGGQGITGNTIYF
TRBV9 CASSVGVSNEKLFF
TRBV28 CASSKWAGPEKLFF
TRBV9 CASSPSGSLVNEQFF
TRBV6-1 CASSDARGGASSNQPQHF
TRBV29-1 CGIRSNTGELFF
TRBV7-8 CASSLEGGGNEQYF
TRBV18 CASSHDLSNTGELFF
TRBV6-4 CASSALVGQGANVLTF
TRBV27 CASTPKGRAINYGYTF
TRBV5-4 CASSPSGRGRELFF
TRBV7-9 CASSLGAAQFYEQYF
TRBV6-5 CASSPGSGELFF
TRBV14 CASDRGARNEQFF
TRBV6-1 CASSEADGSSYEQYF
TRBV13 CASTVSIRGAVGETQYF
TRBV30 CAPNSGGAIAGAGELFF
TRBV9 CASSARDGRTEAFF
TRBV18 CASSPTTSAGANVLTF
TRBV9 CASSVSGTGDYEQYF
TRBV11-3 CASSQDIQETQYF
TRBV7-2 CASSPPGLAGTNEQFF
TRBV6-6 CASSYSGTGTSTEAFF
TRBV29-1 CSVGVSLSSDTQYF